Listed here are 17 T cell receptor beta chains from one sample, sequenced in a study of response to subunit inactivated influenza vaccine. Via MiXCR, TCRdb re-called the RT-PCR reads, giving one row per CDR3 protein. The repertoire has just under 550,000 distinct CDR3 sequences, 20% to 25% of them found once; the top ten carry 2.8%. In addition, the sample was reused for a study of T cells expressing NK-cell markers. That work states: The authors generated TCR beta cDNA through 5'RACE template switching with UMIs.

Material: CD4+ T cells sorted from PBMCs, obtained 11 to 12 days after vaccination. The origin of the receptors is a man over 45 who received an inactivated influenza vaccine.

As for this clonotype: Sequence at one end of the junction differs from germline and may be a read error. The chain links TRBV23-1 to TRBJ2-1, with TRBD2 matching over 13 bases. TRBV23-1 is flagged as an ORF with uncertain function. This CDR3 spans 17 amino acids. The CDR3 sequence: CPSSQSWRLAGGNEQFF. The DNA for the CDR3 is TGCCCCAGCAGTCAATCGTGGAGACTAGCGGGAGGTAATGAGCAGTTCTTC.

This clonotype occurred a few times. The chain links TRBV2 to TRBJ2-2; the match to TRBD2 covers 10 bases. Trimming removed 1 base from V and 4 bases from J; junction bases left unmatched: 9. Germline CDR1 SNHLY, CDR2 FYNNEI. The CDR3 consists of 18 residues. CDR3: CASSEGTSGRRFTGELFF. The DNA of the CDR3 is TGTGCCAGCAGTGAAGGGACTAGCGGCCGAAGGTTCACCGGGGAGCTGTTTTTT.

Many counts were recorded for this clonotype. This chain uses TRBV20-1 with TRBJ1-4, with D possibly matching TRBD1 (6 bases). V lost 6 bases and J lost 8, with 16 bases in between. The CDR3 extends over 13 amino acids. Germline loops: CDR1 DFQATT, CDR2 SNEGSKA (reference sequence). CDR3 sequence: CSAAYRAGEKLFF. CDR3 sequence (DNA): TGCAGTGCCGCCTACAGGGCGGGGGAAAAACTGTTTTTT.

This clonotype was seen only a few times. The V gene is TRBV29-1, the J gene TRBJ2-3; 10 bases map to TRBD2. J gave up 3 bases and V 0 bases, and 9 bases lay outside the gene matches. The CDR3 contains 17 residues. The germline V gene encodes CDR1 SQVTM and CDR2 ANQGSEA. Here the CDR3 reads CSVEDVERGGRTDTQYF. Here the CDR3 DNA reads TGCAGCGTTGAAGATGTTGAGCGGGGGGGCCGTACAGATACGCAGTATTTT.

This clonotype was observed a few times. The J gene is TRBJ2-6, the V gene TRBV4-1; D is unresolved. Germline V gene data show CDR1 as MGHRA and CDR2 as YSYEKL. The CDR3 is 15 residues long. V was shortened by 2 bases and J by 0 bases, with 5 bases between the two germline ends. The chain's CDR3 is CASSQSYSGANVLTF. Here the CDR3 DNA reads TGCGCCAGCAGCCAATCCTACTCTGGGGCCAACGTCCTGACTTTC.

CDR3 amino acids: CSARVGAEVQETQYF. DNA of the CDR3: TGCAGTGCTAGAGTAGGAGCGGAGGTGCAAGAGACCCAGTACTTC. The rearrangement uses TRBV20-1 and TRBJ2-5; D might be TRBD2 (5 bases). The germline CDR1 and CDR2 sequences are DFQATT and SNEGSKA (reference sequence). Trimming removed 1 base from V and 2 bases from J, with 14 bases in between. The CDR3 is 15 residues long.

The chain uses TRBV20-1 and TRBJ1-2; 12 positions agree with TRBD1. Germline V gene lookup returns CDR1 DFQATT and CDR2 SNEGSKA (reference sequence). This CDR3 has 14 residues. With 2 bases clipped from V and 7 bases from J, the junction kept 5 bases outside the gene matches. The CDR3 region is CSARPGQGASGYTF. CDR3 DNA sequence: TGCAGTGCTAGACCGGGACAGGGGGCTAGTGGCTACACCTTC.

CDR3 loop: CASSYLGSVRGNTEAFF. Here the CDR3 DNA reads TGTGCCAGCAGTTACTTGGGCTCTGTCAGGGGAAACACTGAAGCTTTCTTT. The chain has TRBV6-5 and TRBJ1-1, with D possibly TRBD1 on 6 matching bases. With 1 base removed from V and 2 bases from J, the gap between germline ends came to 17 bases. The CDR3 spans 17 residues. Germline CDR1 reads MNHEY; CDR2 reads SVGAGI.

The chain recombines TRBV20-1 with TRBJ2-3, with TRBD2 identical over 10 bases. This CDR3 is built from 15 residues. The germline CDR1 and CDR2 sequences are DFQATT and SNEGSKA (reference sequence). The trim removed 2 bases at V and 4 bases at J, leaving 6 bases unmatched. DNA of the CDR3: TGCAGTGCTAGATACAGCGGGGGGGGCGCAGATACGCAGTATTTT. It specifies CSARYSGGGADTQYF.

The CDR3 nucleotides read TGTGCCAGCGGGAGTACCTCCTACGAGCAGTACTTC. Residues: CASGSTSYEQYF. The chain carries TRBV25-1 and TRBJ2-7, with D possibly being TRBD2 (5 bases). V was cut by 8 bases and J by 0 bases, with 8 bases left in between. This CDR3 is 12 amino acids long. Germline CDR1 MGHDK, CDR2 SYGVNS.

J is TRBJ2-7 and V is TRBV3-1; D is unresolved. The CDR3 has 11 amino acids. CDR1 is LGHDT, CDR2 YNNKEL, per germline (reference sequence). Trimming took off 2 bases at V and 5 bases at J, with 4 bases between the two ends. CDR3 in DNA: TGTGCCAGCAGCCAATTTCACGAGCAGTACTTC. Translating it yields CASSQFHEQYF.

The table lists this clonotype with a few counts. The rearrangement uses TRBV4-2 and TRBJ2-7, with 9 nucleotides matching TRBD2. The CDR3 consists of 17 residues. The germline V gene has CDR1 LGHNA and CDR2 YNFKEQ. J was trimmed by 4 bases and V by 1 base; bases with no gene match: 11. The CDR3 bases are TGTGCCAGCAGCCAAGTCACCGTAGCGGGAGAAGGGTACGAGCAGTACTTC. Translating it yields CASSQVTVAGEGYEQYF.

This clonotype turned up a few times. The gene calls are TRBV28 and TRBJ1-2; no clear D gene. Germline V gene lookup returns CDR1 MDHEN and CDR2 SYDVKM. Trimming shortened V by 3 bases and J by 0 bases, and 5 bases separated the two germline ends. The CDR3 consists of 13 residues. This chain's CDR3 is CASSFSTNYGYTF. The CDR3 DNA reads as TGTGCCAGCAGTTTCAGCACTAACTATGGCTACACCTTC.

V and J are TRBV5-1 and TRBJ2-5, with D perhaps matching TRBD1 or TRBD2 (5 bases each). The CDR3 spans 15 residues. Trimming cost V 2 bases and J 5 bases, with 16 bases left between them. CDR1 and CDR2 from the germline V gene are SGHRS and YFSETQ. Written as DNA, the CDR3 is TGCGCCAGCAGCTTAGGTCGCAGGGCTAGCGAGACCCAGTACTTC. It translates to CASSLGRRASETQYF.

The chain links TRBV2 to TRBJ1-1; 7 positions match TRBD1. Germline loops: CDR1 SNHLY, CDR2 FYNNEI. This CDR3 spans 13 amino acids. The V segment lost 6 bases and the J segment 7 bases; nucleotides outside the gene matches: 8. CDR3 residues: CASRGDSSFEAFF. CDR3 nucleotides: TGTGCCAGCAGGGGGGACAGTTCCTTTGAAGCTTTCTTT.

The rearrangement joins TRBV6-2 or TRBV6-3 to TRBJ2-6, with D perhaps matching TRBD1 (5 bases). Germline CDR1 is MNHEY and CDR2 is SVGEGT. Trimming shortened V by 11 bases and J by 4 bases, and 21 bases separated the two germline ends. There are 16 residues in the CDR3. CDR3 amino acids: CACKGAAGGGANVLTF. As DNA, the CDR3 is TGTGCCTGCAAAGGGGCTGCCGGCGGAGGGGCCAACGTCCTGACTTTC.

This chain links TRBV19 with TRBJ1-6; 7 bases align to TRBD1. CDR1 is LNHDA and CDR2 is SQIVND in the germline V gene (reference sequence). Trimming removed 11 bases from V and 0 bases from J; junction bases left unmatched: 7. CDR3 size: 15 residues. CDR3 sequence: CAAQDRSSYNSPLHF. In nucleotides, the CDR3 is TGTGCCGCCCAGGACAGGAGCTCCTATAATTCACCCCTCCACTTT.